Included here is one TCR beta chain sequence, with context. The clone's antigen remains unknown. Base-call qualities are not available, and no considerably larger clone is one nucleotide away. The entire isolated RNA was reverse transcribed using the High Capacity cDNA Reverse Transcription Kit, and thus expressed TCRB transcripts were sequenced. Deep immunoSEQ sequencing was performed on naive, central memory and regulatory T cell samples, with an average of roughly 3.5 million total reads per sample. Sorted cells were lysed in RLT buffer, and RNA was extracted using DNase-treated RNeasy Micro or Mini kits according to cell number. Each cell subset was processed separately to prevent cross-contamination, with patient and healthy donor samples processed together. TCRB sequences were amplified from cDNA with the immunoSEQ multiplex PCR, producing 87-bp fragments spanning the CDR3 region. Sequencing of the amplicons was performed on the Illumina HiSeq platform. On the authors' methods: Synthetic template baselines were used to correct PCR bias computationally, reads within Hamming distance 2 were collapsed, and singletons that could not be merged were discarded. Reads were aligned against IMGT to assign V, D and J genes, CDR3 length and insertions or deletions at six rearrangement sites. Within each subset, clonotype counts were normalized to sorted cell number, after which true diversity and Gini coefficients were computed with the tcR R package. The overlap coefficient, calculated on TCRB nucleotide sequences, was used to quantify repertoire sharing. As a proxy for the pre-selection repertoire, out-of-frame TCRB sequences from naive cells were analyzed. Entries here come from immuneACCESS through TCRdb and include only in-frame sequences with V and J called. Some clones fail to appear in such tables; in the studies checked, an unresolved V gene covers under half of the shortfall, and the cause of the remainder is unknown. The V and J calls and clone size are taken from that table; D and trimming were inferred from the DNA. For this sample there are 680,000 or so clones; roughly 15% appear just once. The top ten hold around 0.1% of the sample.

These data belong to a study of beta chain features in type 1 diabetes (dated by TCRdb to 2016 to 2019). For the wider study: Mean age, gender distribution, total cell number and subset yield did not differ between patients and healthy donors. The study compared TCRB repertoires of sorted circulating CD4+ T cell subsets between recently diagnosed type 1 diabetes patients and matched healthy donors. A total of over 90,000,000 sorted cells were examined across all samples, and a strong correlation was observed between cell number per subset and RNA yield. Naive and central memory subsets were obtained from all 30 or so donors, but regulatory and stem cell-like memory subsets were isolated from only 8 patients and about eight healthy donors.

Each donor gave one peripheral blood draw, around 100 mL on average, collected into heparinised tubes. Using a panel that included CD45RO, CCR7, CD25, CD127, CD95 and CD27, naive, central memory, regulatory and stem cell-like memory CD4+ T cells were sorted on a BD FACSAria II. Purity was above 95% for every sorted population. PBMCs were isolated immediately by Lymphoprep density gradient centrifugation and stained directly without culture. So that batch effects would be minimized, each experiment stained and sorted samples in pairs, pairing one healthy donor with one patient. Study-wide conclusions, independent of this receptor: Shorter templates might be favored by PCR, yet because patient and control samples were amplified and corrected together, any such skew would affect both groups equally. Because cDNA rather than genomic DNA was sequenced, highly expressing activated cells could have been over-represented, although no difference in activation and CD3 levels was found between groups. Because the HLA sub-analyses included only small numbers of individuals, any influence of HLA type on TCRB rearrangement was left unresolved. Type 1 diabetes patients showed a moderate but significant shortening of TCRB CDR3 length in all four CD4+ subsets. Naive, central memory and regulatory TCRB repertoires appeared more similar among patients than among healthy donors. Fewer insertions and more nucleotide deletions at VDJ recombination sites were observed in patients with type 1 diabetes, implying thymic rearrangement abnormalities.

This TCR derives from a man younger than 35 in good health. Sequenced material: naive CD4+ T cells from blood. The cell subset or site label of this sample denotes: true naive CD4+ T cells.

The CDR3 corresponds to CASSQSSGTGLEQYF. In nucleotides, the sequence is TGCGCCAGCAGCCAGAGTTCCGGGACAGGCCTCGAGCAGTACTTC. This receptor chain uses TRBV4-1 and TRBJ2-7, and 8 junctional nucleotides match TRBD1. Spanning cysteine to phenylalanine, the CDR3 consists of 15 amino acids. The entry retains the CDR3 DNA only, 45 bases that are in frame from base 1. Germline trimming: 3 bases from V, 6 bases from J; junction bases outside gene matches: 10. The germline V gene encodes CDR1 MGHRA and CDR2 YSYEKL.